These 20 T cell receptor beta chains came from one sample sequenced in a study of blood T cell repertoires in COVID-19. TCRdb keeps only in-frame clones here, not all; method: immunoSEQ multiplex PCR. The data hold approximately 170,000 clones, with 80% to 85% observed a single time. Sequences were obtained from peripheral blood. These receptors were taken from a man between 65 and 85 years old with active or convalescent COVID-19.

This chain joins TRBV28 and TRBJ2-3, with 8 positions matching TRBD1. The germline V gene encodes CDR1 MDHEN and CDR2 SYDVKM. V trimming: 6 bases; J trimming: 7 bases; junction bases outside the gene matches: 9. The CDR3 is 14 residues long. DNA for the CDR3: TGTGCCAGCAGCCCCGGGACAGGAGAGAATACGCAGTATTTT. This encodes CASSPGTGENTQYF.

J is TRBJ2-1 and V is TRBV5-1; 7 bases are shared with TRBD1. Per the germline V gene, CDR1 is SGHRS and CDR2 is YFSETQ. The CDR3 extends over 14 amino acids. J gave up 9 bases and V 0 bases, and 6 bases lay outside the gene matches. The CDR3 region has the DNA TGCGCCAGCAGCTTGGGGAAACAGGGGAGTGAGCAGTTCTTC. Translated, it gives CASSLGKQGSEQFF.

The rearrangement links TRBV4-1 to TRBJ1-5; TRBD1 might be the D (5 bases). CDR3 size: 15 residues. The V end lost 4 bases, the J end lost 1 base, and 11 bases lay between the germline ends. Germline CDR1 MGHRA, CDR2 YSYEKL. In DNA, the CDR3 is TGCGCCAGCAGCCCATTTGGGGGGAGCAATCAGCCCCAGCATTTT. Its translation is CASSPFGGSNQPQHF.

The gene calls are TRBV7-9 and TRBJ1-2; 8 nucleotides agree with TRBD1. Germline V gene data show CDR1 as SEHNR and CDR2 as FQNEAQ (reference sequence). The CDR3 is made up of 15 amino acids. V dropped 3 bases and J dropped 2; count of bases not matched to a gene: 5. The CDR3 is CASSLWDRSNYGYTF. CDR3 sequence (DNA): TGTGCCAGCAGCTTGTGGGACAGGAGCAACTATGGCTACACCTTC.

The chain employs TRBV5-1 and TRBJ1-4; 8 positions agree with TRBD1. The V and J ends lost 6 bases and 10 bases, in that order; junction bases with no gene match: 11. CDR1 SGHRS and CDR2 YFSETQ come from the germline V gene. The CDR3 length is 14 residues. The CDR3 is CASTSGQGVGKLFF. The CDR3 nucleotides read TGCGCCAGCACCTCAGGACAGGGAGTCGGAAAACTGTTTTTT.

The chain joins TRBV19 to TRBJ2-2, with 9 bases that match TRBD2. Germline V gene lookup returns CDR1 LNHDA and CDR2 SQIVND (reference sequence). This CDR3 spans 14 amino acids. V lost 3 bases to trimming and J lost 7 bases; unmatched junction nucleotides: 3. The CDR3 loop reads CASSISGGFGELFF. For the CDR3, the DNA is TGTGCCAGTAGTATCAGCGGGGGGTTCGGGGAGCTGTTTTTT.

V gene TRBV9 combines with J gene TRBJ1-3; D not certain. Trimming took 1 base from V and 6 from J, leaving 11 bases between them. The CDR3 is 14 amino acids. Per germline, CDR1 SGDLS and CDR2 YYNGEE. The CDR3 protein is CASSVSQNPNTIYF. CDR3 coding DNA: TGTGCCAGCAGCGTATCCCAAAATCCAAACACCATATATTTT.

The chain employs TRBV3-1 (or the pseudogene TRBV3-2) and TRBJ1-2; weak D call: TRBD1 (5 bases). Trimming left V 3 bases short and J 7 bases short, with 9 bases between. The CDR3 sequence is 12 residues long. Germline-derived CDR1 and CDR2 are LGHDT and YNNKEL (reference sequence). The CDR3 is CASSQGDSGYTF. CDR3 DNA sequence: TGTGCCAGCAGCCAGGGTGACAGTGGCTACACCTTC.

This chain links TRBV2 with TRBJ2-5; a weak D match, TRBD2 (5 bases). V was pared by 5 bases and J by 7 bases, with 14 bases between. This CDR3 is built from 13 residues. Germline assignment: CDR1 SNHLY and CDR2 FYNNEI. In nucleotides, the CDR3 is TGTGCCAGCAGTCCGACTTCACGGGGGACCCAGTACTTC. This translates into CASSPTSRGTQYF.

The rearrangement links TRBV7-9 to TRBJ1-1; TRBD1 is a possible D gene (5 bases). Germline-derived CDR1 and CDR2 are SEHNR and FQNEAQ (reference sequence). The CDR3 has 15 amino acids. V lost 3 bases to trimming and J lost 6 bases, with 17 bases between them. CDR3 sequence: CASSFTRVLLAEAFF. CDR3 DNA sequence: TGTGCCAGCAGCTTTACCAGGGTTCTCTTGGCTGAAGCTTTCTTT.

V gene TRBV7-2 combines with J gene TRBJ2-2; TRBD2 aligns across 9 bases. CDR1 is SGHTA and CDR2 is FQGNSA in the germline V gene. This CDR3 contains 15 residues. V dropped 2 bases and J dropped 5; count of bases not matched to a gene: 3. The CDR3 coding sequence is TGTGCCAGCAGCTTAAGGCTAGCGGGGACCGGGGAGCTGTTTTTT. Its translation is CASSLRLAGTGELFF.

This clone showed up just once. This sequence joins TRBV6-2 or TRBV6-3 and TRBJ2-7; D ambiguous. Deletions cut 0 bases from V and 0 bases from J, with 12 bases between. CDR1 and CDR2 from the germline V gene are MNHEY and SVGEGT. The CDR3 loop spans 16 amino acids. The CDR3 DNA reads TGTGCCAGCAGTTACTCGATGGCCACCAACTCCTACGAGCAGTACTTC. It codes for CASSYSMATNSYEQYF.

The chain combines TRBV6-2 or TRBV6-3 with TRBJ1-5, with D perhaps TRBD1 (5 bases). This CDR3 contains 14 residues. V lost 5 bases and J lost 2, with 10 bases in between. Germline V gene lookup returns CDR1 MNHEY and CDR2 SVGEGT. CDR3 in amino acids: CASSGAARNQPQHF. DNA of the CDR3: TGTGCCAGCAGTGGGGCCGCCCGCAATCAGCCCCAGCATTTT.

The V call is TRBV30, the J call TRBJ1-6, with D unresolved. The CDR3 covers 16 residues. Trimming removed 1 base at V and 9 bases at J, with 19 bases between. The V gene's germline CDR1 is GTSNPN and CDR2 SVGIG (reference sequence). The CDR3 spells CAWSAHPVPEGSPLHF. CDR3 nucleotide sequence: TGTGCCTGGAGTGCTCACCCAGTCCCGGAGGGTTCACCCCTCCACTTT.

The chain employs TRBV3-1 (or the pseudogene TRBV3-2) and TRBJ2-7, with TRBD1 matching over 7 bases. Unmatched junction bases numbered 5, after V lost 1 base and J lost 2 bases. The CDR3 contains 15 residues. Germline V gene data show CDR1 as LGHDT and CDR2 as YNNKEL (reference sequence). The CDR3 DNA follows: TGTGCCAGCAGCCAAGGAGGGGGCGCAGCCTACGAGCAGTACTTC. Translation: CASSQGGGAAYEQYF.

This clone was seen only once. CDR3 in DNA: TGTGCCAGCAGTTATCCCGGGACAGGGTCCTACAATGAGCAGTTCTTC. Translated, it gives CASSYPGTGSYNEQFF. The chain employs TRBV6-2 or TRBV6-3 and TRBJ2-1; 9 nucleotides agree with TRBD1. The V gene end was trimmed by 3 bases and the J gene end by 1 base; junction bases not matched to a gene: 4. The germline CDR1 and CDR2 sequences are MNHEY and SVGEGT. This CDR3 is 16 amino acids long.

The chain has TRBV7-2 and TRBJ2-1; 8 bases line up with TRBD2. There are 14 residues in the CDR3. J was trimmed by 6 bases and V by 3 bases; bases with no gene match: 4. Germline CDR1 is SGHTA and CDR2 is FQGNSA. The CDR3 bases are TGTGCCAGCAGCTTCCCCGGGACTAGCAATGAGCAGTTCTTC. Its protein product is CASSFPGTSNEQFF. Combining the CDR3 with reference TRBV7-2 and TRBJ2-1 gives the whole variable domain GAGVSQSPSNKVTEKGKDVELRCDPISGHTALYWYRQSLGQGLEFLIYFQGNSAPDKSGLPSDRFSAERTGGSVSTLTIQRTQQEDSAVYLCASSFPGTSNEQFFGPGTRLTVL.

This chain joins TRBV10-3 and TRBJ2-2; 7 bases fit TRBD2. Per the germline V gene, CDR1 is ENHRY and CDR2 is SYGVKD. This CDR3 has 16 amino acids. Trimming took 4 bases from V and 1 from J; bases not matched to a gene: 6. CDR3: CAISGASGLNTGELFF. In nucleotides, the CDR3 is TGTGCCATCAGTGGGGCTAGCGGCCTGAACACCGGGGAGCTGTTTTTT.

CDR3 DNA: TGTGCCAGCAGCTTAAGAGACTCCGGAGGGCAGTACTTC. Its protein is CASSLRDSGGQYF. The rearrangement joins TRBV7-9 to TRBJ2-7; D possibly corresponds to TRBD2 (5 bases). Germline lookup yields CDR1 SEHNR and CDR2 FQNEAQ (reference sequence). The CDR3 runs to 13 residues. The ends were cut back, 2 bases at V and 9 bases at J, with 14 bases in the middle.

The genes are TRBV6-5 and TRBJ2-5; the match to TRBD1 covers 8 bases. Germline CDR1 MNHEY, CDR2 SVGAGI. The ends lost 0 bases at V and 0 bases at J; junction bases unmatched: 3. CDR3 length equals 16 residues. The CDR3: CASSYSWTGNQETQYF. The CDR3 nucleotides are TGTGCCAGCAGTTACTCATGGACAGGGAACCAAGAGACCCAGTACTTC.